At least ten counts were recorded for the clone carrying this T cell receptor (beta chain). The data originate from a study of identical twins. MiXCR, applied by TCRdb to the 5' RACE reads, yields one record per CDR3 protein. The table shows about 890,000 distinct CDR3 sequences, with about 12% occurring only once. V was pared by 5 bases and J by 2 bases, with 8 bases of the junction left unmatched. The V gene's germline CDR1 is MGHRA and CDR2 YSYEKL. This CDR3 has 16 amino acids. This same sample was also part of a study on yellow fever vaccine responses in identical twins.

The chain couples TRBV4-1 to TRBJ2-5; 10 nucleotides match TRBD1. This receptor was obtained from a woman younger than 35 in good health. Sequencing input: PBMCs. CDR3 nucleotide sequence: TGCGCCAGCAGCAGCGACAGGGGGCTTCGTCAAGAGACCCAGTACTTC. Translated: CASSSDRGLRQETQYF.